Presented here are 30 T cell receptor beta chains from one specimen sequenced in a study of shared clonotypes between healthy human individuals. Produced via immunoSEQ multiplex PCR; TCRdb's table is partial and in-frame only. Of roughly 1,100,000 clones listed, about 70% are singletons. The sequenced sample was memory CD4+ T cells sorted from blood. The subset denotes: CD45RA-negative fraction. The receptors were sampled from a man between 18 and 35 years old in good health.

V is TRBV29-1 and J is TRBJ2-5; D possibly corresponds to TRBD2 (5 bases). CDR1 is SQVTM, CDR2 ANQGSEA, per germline. The CDR3 sequence is 14 residues long. Trimming removed 1 base at V and 6 bases at J, with 15 bases between. For the CDR3, the DNA is TGCAGCGTTGAAGGCCAGCATGCGGGCCAGACCCAGTACTTC. Its translation is CSVEGQHAGQTQYF. The complete variable domain, with remaining parts taken from reference TRBV29-1 and TRBJ2-5, reads SAVISQKPSRDICQRGTSLTIQCQVDSQVTMMFWYRQQPGQSLTLIATANQGSEATYESGFVIDKFPISRPNLTFSTLTVSNMSPEDSSIYLCSVEGQHAGQTQYFGPGTRLLVL.

This clone was recorded a few times. J is TRBJ1-5 and V is TRBV30; D unclear. CDR1 GTSNPN and CDR2 SVGIG come from the germline V gene (reference sequence). CDR3 length equals 15 residues. The germline V and J ends were trimmed by 0 bases and 1 base, with 10 bases remaining between them. The CDR3 DNA follows: TGTGCCTGGAGTGTACGAGGTACAAGCAATCAGCCCCAGCATTTT. Translating gives CAWSVRGTSNQPQHF.

The table lists this clone with a few counts. The chain links TRBV9 to TRBJ1-2, with 9 bases lining up with TRBD1. V was pared by 4 bases and J by 4 bases, with 8 bases of the junction left unmatched. Per the germline V gene, CDR1 is SGDLS and CDR2 is YYNGEE. The CDR3 extends over 15 amino acids. CDR3 amino acids: CASSTRTGESYGYTF. In DNA form, the CDR3 reads TGTGCCAGCAGCACCCGGACAGGGGAAAGCTATGGCTACACCTTC.

Ten or more counts support this clone. This sequence joins TRBV19 and TRBJ2-1; 16 bases line up with TRBD2. Per the germline V gene, CDR1 is LNHDA and CDR2 is SQIVND (reference sequence). The CDR3 runs to 17 residues. J gave up 7 bases and V 4 bases, and 7 bases lay outside the gene matches. CDR3 protein: CASSTGLAGGLRNEQFF. The CDR3 DNA is TGTGCCAGTAGTACGGGACTAGCGGGGGGGTTGAGGAATGAGCAGTTCTTC.

For this clone: This sequence may be a read error, since a much larger clone differs from it by one base. This CDR3 is also generated by other DNA sequences in the sample. The chain links TRBV5-1 to TRBJ1-1; unclear D gene. The length of the CDR3 is 13 residues. Trimming shortened V by 1 base and J by 4 bases, and 8 bases separated the two germline ends. Looked up from germline, CDR1 is SGHRS and CDR2 is YFSETQ. The CDR3 sequence is CASSLSRGTEAFF. The CDR3 bases are TGCGCCAGCAGCTTGTCTCGGGGCACTGAAGCTTTCTTT. Complete variable domain (other parts from reference TRBV5-1 and TRBJ1-1): KAGVTQTPRYLIKTRGQQVTLSCSPISGHRSVSWYQQTPGQGLQFLFEYFSETQRNKGNFPGRFSGRQFSNSRSEMNVSTLELGDSALYLCASSLSRGTEAFFGQGTRLTVV.

Of note for this clone: Within the sample, other DNA sequences also encode this same CDR3. The genes are TRBV18 and TRBJ2-7; unclear D gene. Trimming removed 1 base from V and 0 bases from J, with 4 bases in between. The CDR3 spans 13 residues. CDR1 is KGHSH and CDR2 is LQKENI in the germline V gene. CDR3: CASSPRSSYEQYF. CDR3 nucleotides: TGTGCCAGCTCACCACGGAGCTCCTACGAGCAGTACTTC. Together with reference TRBV18 and TRBJ2-7, the CDR3 gives the full variable domain: NAGVMQNPRHLVRRRGQEARLRCSPMKGHSHVYWYRQLPEEGLKFMVYLQKENIIDESGMPKERFSAEFPKEGPSILRIQQVVRGDSAAYFCASSPRSSYEQYFGPGTRLTVT.

The genes are TRBV14 and TRBJ1-2; 9 bases are shared with TRBD1. With 2 bases clipped from V and 7 bases from J, the junction kept 14 bases outside the gene matches. This CDR3 contains 17 residues. Germline V gene sequence: CDR1 SGHDN, CDR2 FVKESK. CDR3 nucleotides: TGTGCCAGCAGCCAACCACCGGGACAGGGTGTTATGGGTGGCTACACCTTC. Its protein product is CASSQPPGQGVMGGYTF.

The chain employs TRBV10-3 and TRBJ2-7, with TRBD2 matching 7 bases. The CDR3 runs to 14 residues. After removal of 8 bases from V and 6 bases from J, the junction contained 13 bases not matched to a gene. Germline V gives CDR1 ENHRY, CDR2 SYGVKD. CDR3 in amino acids: CAIGRPGLSAEQYF. Written as DNA, the CDR3 is TGTGCCATCGGACGTCCGGGACTATCGGCCGAGCAGTACTTC.

The chain joins TRBV18 to TRBJ2-7; 8 nucleotides align to TRBD1. The CDR3 spans 13 residues. J was trimmed by 6 bases and V by 3 bases; bases with no gene match: 4. Germline lookup yields CDR1 KGHSH and CDR2 LQKENI. The CDR3 nucleotides read TGTGCCAGCTCACCCTCAACAGGGGGCGAGCAGTACTTC. Translation gives CASSPSTGGEQYF.

The V call is TRBV5-6, the J call TRBJ2-1; D unresolved. Germline V gives CDR1 SGHDT, CDR2 YYEEEE. CDR3 length: 11 amino acids. With 3 bases removed from V and 5 bases from J, the gap between germline ends came to 3 bases. CDR3 nucleotide sequence: TGTGCCAGCAGCTCGGACAATGAGCAGTTCTTC. It yields the protein CASSSDNEQFF.

The chain combines TRBV5-1 with TRBJ2-1; TRBD2 matches 7 bases. The CDR3 is made up of 13 amino acids. Trimming cost V 8 bases and J 6 bases; bases outside gene matches: 8. The germline CDR1 and CDR2 sequences are SGHRS and YFSETQ. For the CDR3, the DNA is TGCGCCAGTTATCGACTAGCAGGCAATGAGCAGTTCTTC. Its translation is CASYRLAGNEQFF.

V gene TRBV11-2 combines with J gene TRBJ2-5; D ambiguous. V lost 5 bases and J lost 4, with 8 bases in between. There are 12 residues in the CDR3. The germline V gene has CDR1 SGHAT and CDR2 FQNNGV. The CDR3 sequence is CASSDLGETQYF. DNA for the CDR3: TGTGCCAGCAGCGACTTAGGAGAGACCCAGTACTTC. Variable domain in full (rest from reference TRBV11-2 and TRBJ2-5): EAGVAQSPRYKIIEKRQSVAFWCNPISGHATLYWYQQILGQGPKLLIQFQNNGVVDDSQLPKDRFSAERLKGVDSTLKIQPAKLEDSAVYLCASSDLGETQYFGPGTRLLVL.

The V call is TRBV6-5, the J call TRBJ1-6; D remains ambiguous. This CDR3 contains 15 residues. The V and J ends lost 6 bases and 8 bases respectively, with 17 bases between them. Germline CDR1 reads MNHEY; CDR2 reads SVGAGI. This chain's CDR3 is CASSARGPRDSPLHF. Here the CDR3 DNA reads TGTGCCAGCAGCGCGCGAGGGCCGAGAGATTCACCCCTCCACTTT.

The J gene is TRBJ2-1, the V gene TRBV5-4; D not certain. Germline CDR1 is SGHNT and CDR2 is YYREEE (reference sequence). The CDR3 is 15 amino acids. Trimming cost V 0 bases and J 8 bases, with 15 bases left between them. The CDR3 is CASSLVTGLTHEQFF. The CDR3 DNA sequence: TGTGCCAGCAGCTTGGTTACTGGATTAACCCATGAGCAGTTCTTC.

V is TRBV5-1 and J is TRBJ2-2, with 10 bases identical to TRBD1. CDR3 length: 15 amino acids. Germline V gene lookup returns CDR1 SGHRS and CDR2 YFSETQ. Trimming cost V 3 bases and J 7 bases; bases outside gene matches: 6. The CDR3 sequence: CASSSDRGSIGELFF. CDR3 coding DNA: TGCGCCAGCAGCTCGGACAGGGGGTCTATCGGGGAGCTGTTTTTT.

The chain is built from TRBV10-3 and TRBJ1-2; possible D gene TRBD1, 5 bases. CDR3 length: 16 residues. The germline CDR1 and CDR2 sequences are ENHRY and SYGVKD. The V gene lost 0 bases and the J gene lost 4 bases, with 15 bases spanning the gap. The CDR3 loop is CAISESGEGISYGYTF. The CDR3 DNA sequence: TGTGCCATCAGTGAGTCGGGGGAGGGGATCAGCTATGGCTACACCTTC.

This clone was picked up one time. The V gene is TRBV10-3, the J gene TRBJ2-1; TRBD2 matches 10 bases. Germline loops: CDR1 ENHRY, CDR2 SYGVKD. The CDR3 contains 15 residues. The J segment lost 3 bases and the V segment lost 5 bases, leaving 4 bases of the junction unmatched. The CDR3, as DNA: TGTGCCATCAGTAGCGGGAGGGCCGTCTACAATGAGCAGTTCTTC. Amino acids: CAISSGRAVYNEQFF.

The V and J genes are TRBV2 and TRBJ2-7, with D possibly matching TRBD2 (5 bases). The CDR3 consists of 11 residues. Germline CDR1 SNHLY, CDR2 FYNNEI. The V end lost 3 bases, the J end lost 6 bases, and 6 bases lay between the germline ends. CDR3 sequence (DNA): TGTGCCAGCAGTGAGAGGGCCGAGCAGTACTTC. Translation: CASSERAEQYF.

The chain carries TRBV2 and TRBJ2-5; D call uncertain. Trimming removed 7 bases from V and 5 bases from J, with 8 bases in between. CDR1 is SNHLY and CDR2 is FYNNEI in the germline V gene. This CDR3 is built from 11 residues. This CDR3 reads CASKPWETQYF. The CDR3 nucleotides are TGTGCCAGCAAACCCTGGGAGACCCAGTACTTC.

This chain joins TRBV19 and TRBJ2-1, with D perhaps matching TRBD1 or TRBD2 (5 bases each). Trimming removed 3 bases from V and 2 bases from J, with 11 bases in between. Germline V CDR1 and CDR2: LNHDA, SQIVND (reference sequence). The CDR3 is 15 amino acids. The CDR3 bases are TGTGCCAGTAGTATCGGTTTGGGGGCCTACAATGAGCAGTTCTTC. Translating it yields CASSIGLGAYNEQFF.

The rearrangement links TRBV5-4 to TRBJ2-1; 8 nucleotides align to TRBD1. This CDR3 comprises 15 residues. Germline values: CDR1 SGHNT, CDR2 YYREEE (reference sequence). V dropped 2 bases and J dropped 3; count of bases not matched to a gene: 4. The CDR3 DNA is TGTGCCAGCAGCTTACGGACAGGGAGCTACAATGAGCAGTTCTTC. Protein product: CASSLRTGSYNEQFF.

This clone was recorded once. The chain recombines TRBV11-2 with TRBJ2-7; no firm D call. Germline V gene sequence: CDR1 SGHAT, CDR2 FQNNGV. The CDR3 totals 15 residues. Trimming stripped 0 bases from V and 3 bases from J, with 12 bases between. CDR3 amino acids: CASSLDQAQIYEQYF. In DNA, the CDR3 is TGTGCCAGCAGCTTAGATCAGGCACAAATCTACGAGCAGTACTTC.

The chain carries TRBV6-5 and TRBJ1-2, with D hard to call. This CDR3 comprises 11 residues. Germline V lookup: CDR1 MNHEY, CDR2 SVGAGI. V gave up 7 bases and J gave up 4 bases, with 7 bases separating them. The CDR3 DNA follows: TGTGCCAGCATAGGGCCCTATGGCTACACCTTC. The encoded protein is CASIGPYGYTF.

This clone has a single count. The chain combines TRBV14 with TRBJ1-6, with D possibly being TRBD1 (5 bases). The CDR3 runs 14 residues. Germline CDR1 reads SGHDN; CDR2 reads FVKESK. The V end was cut by 1 base, the J end by 9 bases, with 10 bases between. The CDR3 is CASSQVGDVSPLHF. The CDR3 DNA sequence: TGTGCCAGCAGCCAAGTGGGGGATGTTTCACCCCTCCACTTT.

Comment on this clone: Other DNA sequences in the sample encode the same CDR3. The chain joins TRBV7-2 to TRBJ2-1; 9 bases are shared with TRBD1. This CDR3 region has 15 residues. Germline trimming cut 5 bases from V and 2 bases from J; bases unmatched to any gene: 4. In germline, CDR1 is SGHTA, CDR2 FQGNSA. The CDR3, as DNA: TGTGCCAGCAGCCTGGACAGGGGTCCCTACAATGAGCAGTTCTTC. Its protein product is CASSLDRGPYNEQFF. Looking up the rest from reference TRBV7-2 and TRBJ2-1 gives the full variable domain: GAGVSQSPSNKVTEKGKDVELRCDPISGHTALYWYRQSLGQGLEFLIYFQGNSAPDKSGLPSDRFSAERTGGSVSTLTIQRTQQEDSAVYLCASSLDRGPYNEQFFGPGTRLTVL.

The chain carries TRBV19 and TRBJ1-6; no reliable D call. The germline V gene has CDR1 LNHDA and CDR2 SQIVND (reference sequence). With 1 base removed from V and 1 base from J, the gap between germline ends came to 8 bases. This CDR3 region has 16 residues. The CDR3 DNA follows: TGTGCCAGTAGTATAGGGCGAGCGTCCTATAATTCACCCCTCCACTTT. The encoded protein is CASSIGRASYNSPLHF.

This rearrangement joins TRBV30 to TRBJ1-2; 7 bases are a match to TRBD1. CDR1 is GTSNPN and CDR2 is SVGIG in the germline V gene (reference sequence). J gave up 8 bases and V 0 bases, and 9 bases lay outside the gene matches. CDR3 length equals 14 residues. This CDR3 reads CAWSVKGASGGYTF. CDR3 bases: TGTGCCTGGAGTGTAAAGGGGGCAAGTGGAGGCTACACCTTC.

The gene calls are TRBV19 and TRBJ1-5, with D unresolved. V was cut by 1 base and J by 6 bases, with 7 bases left in between. CDR3 length equals 13 residues. Germline values: CDR1 LNHDA, CDR2 SQIVND (reference sequence). The CDR3 DNA follows: TGTGCCAGTAGTATAGTAGGGTTTCAGCCCCAGCATTTT. Amino acids: CASSIVGFQPQHF.

The rearrangement uses TRBV19 and TRBJ2-3; D not resolved. V lost 4 bases to trimming and J lost 0 bases, with 14 bases between them. CDR1 LNHDA and CDR2 SQIVND come from the germline V gene (reference sequence). The CDR3 covers 16 residues. This CDR3 reads CASSTTSGYSTDTQYF. In DNA, the CDR3 is TGTGCCAGTAGTACCACCTCGGGCTATAGCACAGATACGCAGTATTTT.

This clone was recorded once. This rearrangement joins TRBV5-4 to TRBJ2-5, with D unclear. The J call may be in error: the DNA end matches TRBJ2-7 better. There are 15 residues in the CDR3. The V gene's germline CDR1 is SGHNT and CDR2 YYREEE (reference sequence). Here the CDR3 reads CASSPDGVRSYEQYF. The CDR3 DNA reads TGTGCCAGCAGCCCGGATGGGGTTAGATCCTACGAGCAGTACTTC.